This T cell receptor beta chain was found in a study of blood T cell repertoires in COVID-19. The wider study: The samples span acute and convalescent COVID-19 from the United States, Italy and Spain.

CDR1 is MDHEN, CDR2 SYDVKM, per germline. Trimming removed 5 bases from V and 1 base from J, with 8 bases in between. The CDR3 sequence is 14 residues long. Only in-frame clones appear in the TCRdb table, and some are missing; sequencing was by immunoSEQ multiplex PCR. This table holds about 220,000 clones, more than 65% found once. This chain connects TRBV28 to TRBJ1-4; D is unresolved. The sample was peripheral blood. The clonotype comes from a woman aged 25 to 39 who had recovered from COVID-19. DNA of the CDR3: TGTGCCAGCAGTGGTTCGGGAACTAATGAAAAACTGTTTTTT. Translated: CASSGSGTNEKLFF.